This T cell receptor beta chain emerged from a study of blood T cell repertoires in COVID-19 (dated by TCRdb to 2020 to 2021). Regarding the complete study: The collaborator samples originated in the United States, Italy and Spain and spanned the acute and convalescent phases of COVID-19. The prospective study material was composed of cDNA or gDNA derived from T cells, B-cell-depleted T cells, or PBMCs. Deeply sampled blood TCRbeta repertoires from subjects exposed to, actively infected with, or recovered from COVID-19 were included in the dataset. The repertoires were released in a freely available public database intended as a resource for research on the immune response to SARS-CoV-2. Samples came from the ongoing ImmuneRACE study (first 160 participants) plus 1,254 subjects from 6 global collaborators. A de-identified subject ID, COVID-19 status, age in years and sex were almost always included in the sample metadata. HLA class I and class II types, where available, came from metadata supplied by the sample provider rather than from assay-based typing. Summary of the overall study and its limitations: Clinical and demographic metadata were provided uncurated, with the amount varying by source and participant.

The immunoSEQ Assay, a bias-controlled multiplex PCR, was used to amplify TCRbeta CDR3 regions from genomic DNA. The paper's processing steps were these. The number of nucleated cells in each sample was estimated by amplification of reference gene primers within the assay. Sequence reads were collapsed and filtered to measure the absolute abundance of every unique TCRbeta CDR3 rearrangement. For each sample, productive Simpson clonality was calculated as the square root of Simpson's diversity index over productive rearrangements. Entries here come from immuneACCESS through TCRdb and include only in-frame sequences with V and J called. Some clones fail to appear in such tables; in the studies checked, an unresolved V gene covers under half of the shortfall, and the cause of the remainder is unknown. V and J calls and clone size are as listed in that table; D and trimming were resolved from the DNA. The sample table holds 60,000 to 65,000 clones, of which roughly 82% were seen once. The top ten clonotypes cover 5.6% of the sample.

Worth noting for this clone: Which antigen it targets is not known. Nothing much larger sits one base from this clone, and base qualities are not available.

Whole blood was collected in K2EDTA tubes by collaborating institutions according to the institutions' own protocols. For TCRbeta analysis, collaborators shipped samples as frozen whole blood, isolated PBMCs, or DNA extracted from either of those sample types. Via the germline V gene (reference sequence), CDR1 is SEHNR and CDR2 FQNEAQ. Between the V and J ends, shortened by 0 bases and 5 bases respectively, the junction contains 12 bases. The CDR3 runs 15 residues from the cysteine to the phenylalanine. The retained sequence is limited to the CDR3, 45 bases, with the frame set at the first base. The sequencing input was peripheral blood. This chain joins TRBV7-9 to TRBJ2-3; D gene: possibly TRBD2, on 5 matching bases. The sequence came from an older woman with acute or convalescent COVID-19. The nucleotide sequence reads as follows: TGTGCCAGCAGCTTAGCGCAACTAGTTGGAGATACGCAGTATTTT. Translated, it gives CASSLAQLVGDTQYF.